The 23 T cell receptor beta chains presented below share a single source sample, sequenced in a study of blood T cell repertoires in COVID-19. Sequencing used immunoSEQ multiplex PCR; TCRdb keeps in-frame clones, though not all of them. Of 250,000 or so clones in the sample, about nine tenths are singletons; the top ten hold 0.85% to 1%. Input material: peripheral blood. Every receptor here comes from a woman aged 35 to 49 who had recovered from COVID-19.

The chain is built from TRBV3-1 (or the pseudogene TRBV3-2) and TRBJ2-7, with 12 nucleotides matching TRBD2. The CDR3 is 16 amino acids. Germline V CDR1 and CDR2: LGHDT, YNNKEL (reference sequence). V gave up 4 bases and J gave up 3 bases; unmatched junction bases: 7. The CDR3 sequence: CASSLGTSGSIYEQYF. In DNA, the CDR3 is TGTGCCAGCAGCCTCGGGACTAGCGGGTCGATCTACGAGCAGTACTTC.

The chain has TRBV7-9 and TRBJ1-4, with TRBD1 matching 9 bases. The CDR3 has 15 amino acids. Per the germline V gene, CDR1 is SEHNR and CDR2 is FQNEAQ (reference sequence). The V segment lost 5 bases and the J segment 7 bases; nucleotides outside the gene matches: 8. The CDR3, as DNA: TGTGCCAGCAGCCCTCACACAGGGGGCGGTGAAAAACTGTTTTTT. This gives the protein CASSPHTGGGEKLFF.

The V and J genes are TRBV9 and TRBJ2-3, with 7 bases lining up with TRBD2. Unmatched junction bases numbered 12, after V lost 9 bases and J lost 2 bases. Germline V gene sequence: CDR1 SGDLS, CDR2 YYNGEE. The CDR3 has 15 residues. CDR3 nucleotide sequence: TGTGCCACCGACCCGCTAGCGGAGGCCACAGATACGCAGTATTTT. Translated, it gives CATDPLAEATDTQYF. The whole variable domain, remainder taken from reference TRBV9 and TRBJ2-3, is DSGVTQTPKHLITATGQRVTLRCSPRSGDLSVYWYQQSLDQGLQFLIQYYNGEERAKGNILERFSAQQFPDLHSELNLSSLELGDSALYFCATDPLAEATDTQYFGPGTRLTVL.

The CDR3 DNA follows: TGTGCCAGCTCAGGGGGACTAGGAGCGAACACCGGGGAGCTGTTTTTT. Protein product: CASSGGLGANTGELFF. The chain couples TRBV18 to TRBJ2-2; TRBD2 agrees at 8 bases. The CDR3 is 16 residues long. Germline V lookup: CDR1 KGHSH, CDR2 LQKENI. V lost 5 bases, J lost 0 bases, and 5 bases stayed unmatched.

The chain links TRBV4-2 to TRBJ1-1; D possibly corresponds to TRBD1 (5 bases). CDR1 and CDR2 (germline): LGHNA, YNFKEQ. V dropped 0 bases and J dropped 6 bases, with 8 bases sitting between them. The CDR3 totals 13 residues. CDR3 in amino acids: CASSQDRASEAFF. In DNA, the CDR3 is TGTGCCAGCAGCCAAGACAGGGCCTCTGAAGCTTTCTTT.

This clone has just one count. The V call is TRBV11-2, the J call TRBJ1-1, with D possibly matching TRBD1 (6 bases). V gave up 0 bases and J gave up 4 bases, with 12 bases separating them. The CDR3 covers 15 residues. In germline, CDR1 is SGHAT, CDR2 FQNNGV. For the CDR3, the DNA is TGTGCCAGCAGCTTAGATACAGGGATGAGCACTGAAGCTTTCTTT. Translation gives CASSLDTGMSTEAFF.

The chain couples TRBV5-8 to TRBJ2-7; maybe TRBD2 (6 bases). CDR3 length: 13 residues. From germline, CDR1 is SGHTS and CDR2 YDEGEE. V lost 2 bases and J lost 3, with 9 bases in between. CDR3 in DNA: TGTGCCAGCAGCTTCCGGCGGGACTACGAGCAGTACTTC. Residues: CASSFRRDYEQYF.

The V gene is TRBV9, the J gene TRBJ2-3; D possibly corresponds to TRBD2 (9 bases). V dropped 4 bases and J dropped 4 bases, with 19 bases sitting between them. Germline V gene sequence: CDR1 SGDLS, CDR2 YYNGEE. The length of the CDR3 is 16 residues. The CDR3 nucleotides read TGTGCCAGCAGCACAGGGGGGCTAGCGGGATCAGATACGCAGTATTTT. Translation gives CASSTGGLAGSDTQYF.

The J gene is TRBJ2-3, the V gene TRBV6-6; 10 bases are shared with TRBD2. Germline V CDR1 and CDR2: MNHNY, SVGAGI (reference sequence). The CDR3 is 14 residues long. J was trimmed by 8 bases and V by 6 bases; bases with no gene match: 8. DNA for the CDR3: TGTGCCAGCAGCATCGGGACTAGCGATGGTACGCAGTATTTT. Its translation: CASSIGTSDGTQYF.

The rearrangement uses TRBV6-5 and TRBJ2-3; 7 positions agree with TRBD2. Germline CDR1 and CDR2: MNHEY and SVGAGI. The V and J ends lost 0 bases and 12 bases, in that order; junction bases with no gene match: 9. CDR3 length equals 14 residues. As DNA, the CDR3 is TGTGCCAGCAGTTACTCGACCGCGGGAGTGGATCAGTATTTT. Its translation: CASSYSTAGVDQYF.

The chain joins TRBV9 to TRBJ2-2, with D possibly matching TRBD1 (6 bases). Germline CDR1 reads SGDLS; CDR2 reads YYNGEE. The CDR3 extends over 15 amino acids. The V end was cut by 0 bases, the J end by 4 bases, with 10 bases between. In nucleotides, the CDR3 is TGTGCCAGCAGCGTAGAGGACAGAGCCACCGGGGAGCTGTTTTTT. As protein: CASSVEDRATGELFF.

This rearrangement joins TRBV2 to TRBJ2-5; D gene uncertain. Germline CDR1 and CDR2: SNHLY and FYNNEI. V was shortened by 5 bases and J by 5 bases, with 3 bases between the two germline ends. The CDR3 extends over 10 amino acids. CDR3 DNA sequence: TGTGCCAGCAGTCGGGAGACCCAGTACTTC. This codes for CASSRETQYF.

This clone appeared once. This chain joins TRBV3-1 (or the pseudogene TRBV3-2) and TRBJ2-7; 7 bases line up with TRBD2. V was clipped by 1 base and J by 4 bases; unmatched bases: 13. CDR1 and CDR2 (germline): LGHDT, YNNKEL (reference sequence). The CDR3 is made up of 17 amino acids. CDR3 nucleotides: TGTGCCAGCAGCCAAGTCTTGGGCGGGAGAATGGGGTACGAGCAGTACTTC. Its translation: CASSQVLGGRMGYEQYF.

The chain joins TRBV28 to TRBJ2-7, with 8 bases fitting TRBD2. The ends lost 3 bases at V and 4 bases at J; junction bases unmatched: 14. Per the germline V gene, CDR1 is MDHEN and CDR2 is SYDVKM. This CDR3 has 17 residues. DNA for the CDR3: TGTGCCAGCAGTTTGACCGCGTGGGTAGCGGGAACTTACGAGCAGTACTTC. Translated: CASSLTAWVAGTYEQYF.

The chain couples TRBV19 to TRBJ1-5; D perhaps matches TRBD1 (5 bases). CDR3 length: 13 residues. V lost 4 bases and J 2 bases, leaving 6 bases between the germline ends. Germline CDR1 reads LNHDA; CDR2 reads SQIVND (reference sequence). The CDR3 loop reads CASSKTGNQPQHF. The DNA for the CDR3 is TGTGCCAGTAGTAAGACAGGCAATCAGCCCCAGCATTTT.

The V call is TRBV2, the J call TRBJ2-5; 7 bases fit TRBD2. The CDR3 loop spans 13 amino acids. CDR1 is SNHLY, CDR2 FYNNEI, per germline. Germline trimming cut 6 bases from V and 5 bases from J; bases unmatched to any gene: 6. The CDR3 here is CASRDPRGETQYF. The CDR3 coding sequence is TGTGCCAGCAGGGACCCGCGGGGGGAGACCCAGTACTTC.

This clone appeared a single time. J is TRBJ2-1 and V is TRBV7-9; 8 bases match TRBD2. From germline, CDR1 is SEHNR and CDR2 FQNEAQ (reference sequence). This CDR3 has 15 amino acids. V lost 0 bases to trimming and J lost 10 bases; unmatched junction nucleotides: 8. CDR3 bases: TGTGCCAGCAGCTTAGCGGGAGTCGCGGGAGGCGAGCAGTTCTTC. It encodes CASSLAGVAGGEQFF.

The rearrangement uses TRBV10-1 and TRBJ2-5; TRBD2 agrees at 13 bases. V shed 4 bases and J 5 bases; nucleotides not matched to a gene: 13. This CDR3 region has 18 residues. Germline V gives CDR1 WNHNN, CDR2 SYGVQD (reference sequence). The CDR3 protein is CASSVGGTSGKLEETQYF. The CDR3 DNA sequence: TGCGCCAGCAGTGTGGGGGGGACTAGCGGGAAACTGGAGGAGACCCAGTACTTC.

V and J are TRBV27 and TRBJ2-7, with 13 nucleotides matching TRBD2. J lost 2 bases, V lost 5 bases, and 3 bases had no gene match. Germline CDR1 and CDR2: MNHEY and SMNVEV (reference sequence). The CDR3 is 15 amino acids. CDR3 in amino acids: CASSPGLAGAYEQYF. The CDR3 DNA sequence: TGTGCCAGCAGTCCCGGACTAGCGGGAGCCTACGAGCAGTACTTC.

This chain joins TRBV7-9 and TRBJ2-1; 10 bases match TRBD2. Looked up from germline, CDR1 is SEHNR and CDR2 is FQNEAQ (reference sequence). After removal of 3 bases from V and 8 bases from J, the junction contained 7 bases not matched to a gene. The CDR3 is 15 amino acids. For the CDR3, the DNA is TGTGCCAGCAGCTTCCTAGCGGGAGTGTTGGATGAGCAGTTCTTC. Its protein product is CASSFLAGVLDEQFF.

This clone was observed a single time. This sequence joins TRBV14 and TRBJ2-1; D is ambiguous. Germline values: CDR1 SGHDN, CDR2 FVKESK. CDR3 length equals 16 residues. The germline V and J ends were trimmed by 4 bases and 4 bases, with 17 bases remaining between them. The CDR3, as DNA: TGTGCCAGCAGCCGAGTTGCTGGTGCGGCTTACAATGAGCAGTTCTTC. Protein sequence: CASSRVAGAAYNEQFF.

This sequence joins TRBV6-5 and TRBJ1-4, with 10 positions matching TRBD1. V lost 4 bases and J lost 5; bases outside the gene matches: 1. The CDR3 spans 14 residues. Looked up from germline, CDR1 is MNHEY and CDR2 is SVGAGI. DNA for the CDR3: TGTGCCAGCAGTTCGGGACAGGGGAATGAAAAACTGTTTTTT. This codes for CASSSGQGNEKLFF.

V gene TRBV3-1 (or the pseudogene TRBV3-2) combines with J gene TRBJ2-7; 12 bases align to TRBD2. The germline gives CDR1 LGHDT, CDR2 YNNKEL (reference sequence). The CDR3 extends over 17 amino acids. V trimming: 1 base; J trimming: 7 bases; junction bases outside the gene matches: 11. The CDR3 region is CASSQGHRLAGDREQYF. The DNA for the CDR3 is TGTGCCAGCAGCCAAGGCCACAGACTAGCGGGAGACCGTGAGCAGTACTTC.